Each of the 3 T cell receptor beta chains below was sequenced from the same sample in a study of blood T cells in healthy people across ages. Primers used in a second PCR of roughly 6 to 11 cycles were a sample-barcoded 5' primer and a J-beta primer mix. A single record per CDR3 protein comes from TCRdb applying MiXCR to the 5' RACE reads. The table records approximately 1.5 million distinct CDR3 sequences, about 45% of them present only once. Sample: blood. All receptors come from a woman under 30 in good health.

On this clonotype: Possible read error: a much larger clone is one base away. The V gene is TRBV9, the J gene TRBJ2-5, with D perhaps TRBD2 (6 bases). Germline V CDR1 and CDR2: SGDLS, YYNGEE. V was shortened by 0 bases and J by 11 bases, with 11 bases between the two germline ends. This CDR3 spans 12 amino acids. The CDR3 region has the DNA TGTGCCAGCAGCGTAGGCGGGGATGAGCAGTACTTC. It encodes CASSVGGDEQYF. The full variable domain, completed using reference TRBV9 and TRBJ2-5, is DSGVTQTPKHLITATGQRVTLRCSPRSGDLSVYWYQQSLDQGLQFLIQYYNGEERAKGNILERFSAQQFPDLHSELNLSSLELGDSALYFCASSVGGDEQYFGPGTRLLVL.

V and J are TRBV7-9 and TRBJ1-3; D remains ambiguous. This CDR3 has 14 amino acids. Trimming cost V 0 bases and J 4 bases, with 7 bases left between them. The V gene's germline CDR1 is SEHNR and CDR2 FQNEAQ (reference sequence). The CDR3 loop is CASSLAASGNTIYF. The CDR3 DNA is TGTGCCAGCAGCTTAGCGGCTAGCGGAAACACCATATATTTT.

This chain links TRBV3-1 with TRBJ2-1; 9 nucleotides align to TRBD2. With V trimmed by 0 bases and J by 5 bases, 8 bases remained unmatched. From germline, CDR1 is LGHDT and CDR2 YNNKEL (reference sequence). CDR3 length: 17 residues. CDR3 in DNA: TGTGCCAGCAGCCAAGACTGCTGGGCGGGGGGGAACAATGAGCAGTTCTTC. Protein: CASSQDCWAGGNNEQFF.